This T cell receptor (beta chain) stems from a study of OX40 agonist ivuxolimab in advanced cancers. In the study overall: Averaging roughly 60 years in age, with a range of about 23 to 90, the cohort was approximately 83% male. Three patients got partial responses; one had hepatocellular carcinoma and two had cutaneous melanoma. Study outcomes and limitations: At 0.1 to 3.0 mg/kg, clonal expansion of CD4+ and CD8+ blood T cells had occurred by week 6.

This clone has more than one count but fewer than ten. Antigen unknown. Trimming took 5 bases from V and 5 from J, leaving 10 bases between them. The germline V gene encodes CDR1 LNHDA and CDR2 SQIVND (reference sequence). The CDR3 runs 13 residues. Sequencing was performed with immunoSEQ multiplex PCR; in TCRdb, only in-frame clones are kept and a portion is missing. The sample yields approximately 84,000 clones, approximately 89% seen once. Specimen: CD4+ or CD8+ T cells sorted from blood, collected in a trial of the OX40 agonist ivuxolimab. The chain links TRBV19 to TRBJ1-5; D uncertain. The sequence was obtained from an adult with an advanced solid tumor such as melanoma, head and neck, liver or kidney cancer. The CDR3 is CASSPSPHQPQHF. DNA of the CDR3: TGTGCCAGTAGTCCCTCCCCCCATCAGCCCCAGCATTTT.